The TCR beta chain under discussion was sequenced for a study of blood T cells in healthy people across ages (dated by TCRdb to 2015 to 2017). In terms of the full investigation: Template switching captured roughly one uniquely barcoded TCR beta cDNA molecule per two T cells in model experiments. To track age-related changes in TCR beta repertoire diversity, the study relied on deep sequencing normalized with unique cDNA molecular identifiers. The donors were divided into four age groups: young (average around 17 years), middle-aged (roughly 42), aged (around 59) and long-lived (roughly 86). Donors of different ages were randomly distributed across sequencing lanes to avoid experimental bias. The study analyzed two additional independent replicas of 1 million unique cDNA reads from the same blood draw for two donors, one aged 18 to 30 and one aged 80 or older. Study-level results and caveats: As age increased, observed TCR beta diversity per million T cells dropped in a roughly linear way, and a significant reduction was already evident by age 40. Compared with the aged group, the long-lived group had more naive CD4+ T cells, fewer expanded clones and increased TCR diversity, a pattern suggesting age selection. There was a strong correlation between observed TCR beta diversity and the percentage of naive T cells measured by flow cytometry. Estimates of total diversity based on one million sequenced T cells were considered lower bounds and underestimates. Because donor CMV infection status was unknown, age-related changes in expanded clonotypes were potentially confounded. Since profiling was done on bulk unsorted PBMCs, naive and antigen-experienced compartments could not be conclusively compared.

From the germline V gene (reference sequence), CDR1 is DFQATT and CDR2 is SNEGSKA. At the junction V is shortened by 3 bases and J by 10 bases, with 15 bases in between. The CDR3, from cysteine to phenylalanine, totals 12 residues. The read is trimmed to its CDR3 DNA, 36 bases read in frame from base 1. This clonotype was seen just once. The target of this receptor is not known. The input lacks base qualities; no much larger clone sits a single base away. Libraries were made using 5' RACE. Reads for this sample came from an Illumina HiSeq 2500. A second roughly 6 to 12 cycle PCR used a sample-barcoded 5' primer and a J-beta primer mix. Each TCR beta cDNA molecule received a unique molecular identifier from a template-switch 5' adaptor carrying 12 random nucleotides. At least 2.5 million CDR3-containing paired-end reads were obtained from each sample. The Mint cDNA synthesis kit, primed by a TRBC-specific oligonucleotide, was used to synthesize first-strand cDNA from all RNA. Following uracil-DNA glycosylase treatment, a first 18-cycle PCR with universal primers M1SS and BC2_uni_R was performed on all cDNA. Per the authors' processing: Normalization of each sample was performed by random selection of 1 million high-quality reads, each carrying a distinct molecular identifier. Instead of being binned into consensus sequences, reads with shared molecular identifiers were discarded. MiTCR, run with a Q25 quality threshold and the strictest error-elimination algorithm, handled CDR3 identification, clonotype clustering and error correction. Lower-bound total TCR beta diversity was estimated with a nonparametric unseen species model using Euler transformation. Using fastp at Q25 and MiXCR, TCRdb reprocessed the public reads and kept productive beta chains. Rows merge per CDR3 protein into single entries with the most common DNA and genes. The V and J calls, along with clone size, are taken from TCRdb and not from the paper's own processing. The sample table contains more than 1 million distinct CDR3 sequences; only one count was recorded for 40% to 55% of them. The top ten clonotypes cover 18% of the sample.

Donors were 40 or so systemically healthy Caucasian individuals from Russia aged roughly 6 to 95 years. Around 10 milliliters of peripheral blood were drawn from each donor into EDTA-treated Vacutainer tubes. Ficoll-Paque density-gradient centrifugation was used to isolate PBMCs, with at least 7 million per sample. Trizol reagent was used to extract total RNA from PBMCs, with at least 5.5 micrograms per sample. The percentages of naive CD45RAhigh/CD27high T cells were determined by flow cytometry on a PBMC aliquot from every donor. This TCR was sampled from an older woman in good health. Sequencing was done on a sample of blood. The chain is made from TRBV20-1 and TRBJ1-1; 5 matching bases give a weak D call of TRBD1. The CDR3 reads CSASPQGRGAFF. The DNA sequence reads TGCAGTGCTAGTCCGCAGGGACGCGGAGCTTTCTTT.